These T cell receptor beta chains were read from a single sample in a study of identifying expanded T cells in peripheral blood. Here immunoSEQ multiplex PCR was the method, and the copy in TCRdb shows in-frame clones only, minus some. This table has 58,000 or so clones, around four fifths appearing once. Sequenced sample: blood. All receptors derive from a person aged 18 to 75 in good health. Each CDR3 is given with its conserved first and last residue. The order of the fields is J gene, clone size, D gene, V gene, CDR3 DNA, CDR3 protein. D genes are given only for firm matches. Size is stated for part of the rows, as once, few or many counts, or as a class when the clone is expanded.

TRBJ1-1	-	-	TRBV19	TGTGCCAGTAGTATAGGTTGGGACACTGAAGCTTTCTTT	CASSIGWDTEAFF
TRBJ2-1	-	-	TRBV7-9	TGTGCCAGCAGCTTATTGGGTCGACTGGCCCCTTACAATGAGCAGTTCTTC	CASSLLGRLAPYNEQFF
TRBJ2-1	-	-	TRBV2	TGTGCCAGCAGTGATCTAGGAAATGAGCAGTTCTTC	CASSDLGNEQFF
TRBJ1-5	-	-	TRBV19	TGTGCCAGTAGTAGGGCGGAAGGTAATAATCAGCCCCAGCATTTT	CASSRAEGNNQPQHF
TRBJ1-6	few	-	TRBV5-8	TGTGCCAGCAGCTGGGGCAGGGCAGCGAAATCACCCCTCCACTTT	CASSWGRAAKSPLHF
TRBJ2-1	-	TRBD2	TRBV4-1	TGCGCCAGCAGCCAGACTAGCGGGAGGCTCTCCTACAATGAGCAGTTCTTC	CASSQTSGRLSYNEQFF
TRBJ1-2	-	-	TRBV6-5	TGTGCCAGCAGTTCAGGGGAAGGCTATGGCTACACCTTC	CASSSGEGYGYTF
TRBJ2-5	few	TRBD2	TRBV5-8	TGTGCCAGCAGCTTGGGGACTAGCGGGGGACACTCTTTCCAAGAGACCCAGTACTTC	CASSLGTSGGHSFQETQYF
TRBJ2-5	-	TRBD2	TRBV12-5	TGTGCTAGTGGTTTGCCCCTAGCGGAGGAAGAGACCCAGTACTTC	CASGLPLAEEETQYF
TRBJ2-3	-	-	TRBV6-5	TGTGCCAGCAGTTATAGCTGGGCTAGCACAGATACGCAGTATTTT	CASSYSWASTDTQYF
TRBJ1-1	-	-	TRBV5-4	TGTGCCAGCGCCCTAGGGGGACGCACTGAAGCTTTCTTT	CASALGGRTEAFF
TRBJ2-7	-	TRBD1	TRBV28	TGTGCCAGCCGACAGGGCCACGAGCAGTACTTC	CASRQGHEQYF
TRBJ1-2	-	-	TRBV19	TGTGCCAGTAGTTCAGGACTCCACGCGGCGGGCTACACCTTC	CASSSGLHAAGYTF
TRBJ1-2	-	-	TRBV28	TGTGCCAGCAGTTTCTCTACGGGGGGCTATGGCTACACCTTC	CASSFSTGGYGYTF
TRBJ1-1	-	-	TRBV18	TGTGCCAGCTCACCAAGAGACCAGGGGAGAACTGAGGCTTTCTTT	CASSPRDQGRTEAFF
TRBJ2-2	once	TRBD2	TRBV6-5	TGTGCCAGCAGTATTTCGGGACTAGCCAACGGGGAGCTGTTTTTT	CASSISGLANGELFF
TRBJ1-1	-	-	TRBV7-8	TGTGCCAGCAGCTCATTAGGAGGCCAGTTGAACACTGAAGCTTTCTTT	CASSSLGGQLNTEAFF
TRBJ2-1	-	-	TRBV20-1	TGCAGTGCCGAGATCAAAGATGAGCAGTTCTTC	CSAEIKDEQFF
TRBJ2-2	-	-	TRBV21-1	TGTGCCAGCAGCCCCGGGGGGGGATCCAACACCGGGGAGCTGTTTTTT	CASSPGGGSNTGELFF
TRBJ2-3	-	-	TRBV9	TGTGCCAGCAGCGTAGGGGGGGGCCGGGATACGCAGTATTTT	CASSVGGGRDTQYF
TRBJ2-5	-	-	TRBV6-5	TGTGCCAGCAGACCCCAAGGGGGCCAAGAGACCCAGTACTTC	CASRPQGGQETQYF
TRBJ1-1	-	TRBD1	TRBV19	TGTGCCAGTAGTCCGGGGACAGTCATGAACACTGAAGCTTTCTTT	CASSPGTVMNTEAFF
TRBJ1-1	-	-	TRBV4-1	TGCGCCAGCAGCCCCGACCCCGGGGGGTACACTGAAGCTTTCTTT	CASSPDPGGYTEAFF
TRBJ2-6	-	-	TRBV4-3	TGCGCCAGCAGCCAAGATAGGGGGACTGGGGCCAACGTCCTGACTTTC	CASSQDRGTGANVLTF
TRBJ1-2	few	-	TRBV28	TGTGCCAGCAGTTTTGCCCGGGGTGGATATGGCTACACCTTC	CASSFARGGYGYTF
TRBJ1-2	-	-	TRBV19	TGTGCCAGTAGTATTTCCGTAGGCAGGAGTTATGGCTACACCTTC	CASSISVGRSYGYTF
TRBJ1-1	-	-	TRBV7-9	TGTGCCAGCAGCTTCAATGGTGGGATTGGTGAAGCTTTCTTT	CASSFNGGIGEAFF
TRBJ2-3	-	TRBD2	TRBV6-5	TGTGCCAGCAGCCGTGAGCGGGAGAGCACAGATACGCAGTATTTT	CASSRERESTDTQYF
TRBJ2-2	-	-	TRBV25-1	TGTGCCAGCAGTGAATTCGCAGGTGCCGGGGAGCTGTTTTTT	CASSEFAGAGELFF
TRBJ1-2	once	-	TRBV11-1	TGTGCCAGCAGCTTGGGGGCGAGGAGCTATGGCTACACCTTC	CASSLGARSYGYTF
TRBJ1-1	few	-	TRBV7-9	TGTGCCAGCAGACTTGAGAACACTGAAGCTTTCTTT	CASRLENTEAFF
TRBJ1-5	-	-	TRBV7-6	TGTGCCAGCAGCTTATTTTTCGATCAGCCCCAGCATTTT	CASSLFFDQPQHF
TRBJ2-6	-	-	TRBV7-9	TGTGCCAGCAGCCAATCCGGAACTGGGGCCAACGTCCTGACTTTC	CASSQSGTGANVLTF
TRBJ2-7	once	-	TRBV19	TGTGCCAGTAGTCCTCGACTCGACCTACGAGAGCAGTACTTC	CASSPRLDLREQYF
TRBJ2-1	once	TRBD2	TRBV2	TGTGCCAGCAGGCCGGGACTAGCAACCTACAATGAGCAGTTCTTC	CASRPGLATYNEQFF
TRBJ2-3	-	-	TRBV4-2	TGTGCCAGCAGCCAAGCTCGACGTTTTGAAGATACGCAGTATTTT	CASSQARRFEDTQYF
TRBJ2-1	-	-	TRBV4-3	TGCGCCAGCAGCCTCTCCCGAACATACAATGAGCAGTTCTTC	CASSLSRTYNEQFF
TRBJ2-7	-	TRBD1	TRBV30	TGTGCCTGGAGTGAGCGACAGGGGGCGTACTTC	CAWSERQGAYF
TRBJ1-1	-	-	TRBV7-9	TGTGCCAGCAGCTTACTTAGCGGATCGAGCACTGAAGCTTTCTTT	CASSLLSGSSTEAFF
TRBJ1-2	-	TRBD1	TRBV29-1	TGCAGCGTTGTGTTCCCAGGGGGCGGACATGGCTACACCTTC	CSVVFPGGGHGYTF